This T cell receptor (beta chain) was sequenced during a study of shared clonotypes between healthy human individuals. On the study more broadly: The donor group consisted of two women and a few men, aged 18 to 49.

About this clone: The antigen remains undetermined.

Those who donated, Caucasian adults without exception, all lived in Nashville, Tennessee. Study outcomes and limitations: The diversity represented, both genetic and in exposure history, was limited by few donors. Clonotype sharing across donors was expected to vary with sequencing depth.

Data came from immunoSEQ multiplex PCR; TCRdb stores just in-frame clones and leaves some out. The table has about 1 million clones, approximately 76% seen once. Trimming pared 2 bases from V and 0 bases from J, leaving 6 bases between. This CDR3 comprises 14 residues. In germline, CDR1 is SGHDT, CDR2 YYEEEE. This chain links TRBV5-6 with TRBJ1-5; D not resolved. The sequence came from a man younger than 35 in good health. Sequenced sample: memory CD4+ T cells sorted from blood. Subset noted: CD45RA-negative fraction. The CDR3 is CASSLSNSNQPQHF. The DNA for the CDR3 is TGTGCCAGCAGCTTATCAAATAGCAATCAGCCCCAGCATTTT. The entire variable domain, with the rest obtained from reference TRBV5-6 and TRBJ1-5, is as follows: DAGVTQSPTHLIKTRGQQVTLRCSPKSGHDTVSWYQQALGQGPQFIFQYYEEEERQRGNFPDRFSGHQFPNYSSELNVNALLLGDSALYLCASSLSNSNQPQHFGDGTRLSIL.